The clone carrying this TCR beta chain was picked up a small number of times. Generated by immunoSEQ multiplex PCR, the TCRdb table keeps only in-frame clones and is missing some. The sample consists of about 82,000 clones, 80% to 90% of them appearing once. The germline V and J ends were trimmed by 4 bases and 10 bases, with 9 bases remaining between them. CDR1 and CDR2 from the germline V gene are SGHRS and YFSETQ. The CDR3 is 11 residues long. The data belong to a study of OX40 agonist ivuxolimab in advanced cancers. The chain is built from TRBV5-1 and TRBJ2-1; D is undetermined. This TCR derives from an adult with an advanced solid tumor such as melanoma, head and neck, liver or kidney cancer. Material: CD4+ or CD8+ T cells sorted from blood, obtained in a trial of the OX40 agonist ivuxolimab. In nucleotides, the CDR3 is TGCGCCAGCAGCGATGAAGGGGAGCAGTTCTTC. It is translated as CASSDEGEQFF.